The rows below give T cell receptor beta chains drawn from one sample of a study of T cell repertoires in cytomegalovirus infection. A single record per CDR3 protein comes from TCRdb applying MiXCR to the reads. The sample includes 210,000 or so distinct CDR3 sequences, roughly 6.5% of them seen just once. The sequencing input was PBMCs. The receptors shown here come from a human donor in good health (CMV status not recorded). Some clones in this sample may be carry-over from other donors' samples. The conserved cysteine and the conserved F or W are not part of the CDR3 here. Fields, in order: V gene, CDR3 length, J gene, CDR3 protein.

v_call: TRBV20-1
cdr3_length: 12
j_call: TRBJ2-1
cdr3_aa: SARDNGVYNEQF

v_call: TRBV12-3/TRBV12-4
cdr3_length: 10
j_call: TRBJ1-3
cdr3_aa: ASSPVGQNIY

v_call: TRBV11-2
cdr3_length: 15
j_call: TRBJ2-1
cdr3_aa: ASSLPGGRGENNEQF

v_call: TRBV20-1
cdr3_length: 13
j_call: TRBJ1-3
cdr3_aa: SAFRDPVSGNTIY

v_call: TRBV7-9
cdr3_length: 12
j_call: TRBJ2-3
cdr3_aa: ASSLRGSTDTQY

v_call: TRBV12-3/TRBV12-4
cdr3_length: 11
j_call: TRBJ2-7
cdr3_aa: ASKRTGIYEQY

v_call: TRBV29-1
cdr3_length: 11
j_call: TRBJ1-1
cdr3_aa: SAPTDMNTEAF

v_call: TRBV7-2
cdr3_length: 11
j_call: TRBJ2-2
cdr3_aa: ASSLWNTGELF

v_call: TRBV7-2
cdr3_length: 14
j_call: TRBJ1-2
cdr3_aa: ASSLRSGTGNYGYT

v_call: TRBV12-5
cdr3_length: 10
j_call: TRBJ1-1
cdr3_aa: ASGLVGTEAF